These 32 T cell receptor beta chains share one sample of origin, sequenced in a study of blood T cell repertoires in COVID-19. The table came from immunoSEQ multiplex PCR; TCRdb's copy has only in-frame clones and leaves some out. This table holds 200,000 to 250,000 clones, over 70% found once. The sequencing sample was made of peripheral blood. These receptors came from a woman between 65 and 79 years old with acute or convalescent COVID-19.

The V gene is TRBV2, the J gene TRBJ2-5, with 7 positions matching TRBD2. CDR3 length: 14 residues. V was pared by 7 bases and J by 5 bases, with 10 bases of the junction left unmatched. Looked up from germline, CDR1 is SNHLY and CDR2 is FYNNEI. CDR3 protein: CASKTSGAGETQYF. The CDR3 DNA reads as TGTGCCAGCAAAACCAGCGGGGCGGGGGAGACCCAGTACTTC.

The gene calls are TRBV9 and TRBJ2-1; 9 bases fit TRBD2. The CDR3 contains 15 residues. V trimming: 3 bases; J trimming: 4 bases; junction bases outside the gene matches: 5. Germline V CDR1 and CDR2: SGDLS, YYNGEE. The DNA of the CDR3 is TGTGCCAGCAGCGCAGGACTAGCGTATTACAATGAGCAGTTCTTC. It specifies CASSAGLAYYNEQFF.

The chain joins TRBV6-5 to TRBJ1-6, with 7 bases matching TRBD1. The CDR3 consists of 16 residues. With V trimmed by 2 bases and J by 4 bases, 5 bases remained unmatched. Germline V CDR1 and CDR2: MNHEY, SVGAGI. The CDR3 sequence is CASSYNRDRYNSPLHF. The CDR3 DNA reads as TGTGCCAGCAGTTACAATCGGGACAGATATAATTCACCCCTCCACTTT.

The V call is TRBV10-3, the J call TRBJ2-3; D is unresolved. Trimming stripped 5 bases from V and 6 bases from J, with 9 bases between. CDR1 ENHRY and CDR2 SYGVKD come from the germline V gene. The CDR3 runs 12 residues. The chain's CDR3 is CAISRTVDTQYF. DNA of the CDR3: TGTGCCATCAGTCGTACGGTGGATACGCAGTATTTT.

The rearrangement joins TRBV30 to TRBJ2-7, with TRBD1 matching 8 bases. The CDR3 totals 14 residues. J lost 3 bases, V lost 1 base, and 5 bases had no gene match. Germline V CDR1 and CDR2: GTSNPN, SVGIG (reference sequence). Here the CDR3 reads CAWSGTGLFYEQYF. In nucleotides, the CDR3 is TGTGCCTGGAGTGGGACAGGGCTGTTCTACGAGCAGTACTTC.

The gene calls are TRBV19 and TRBJ1-1; D might be TRBD1 (5 bases). The V gene lost 5 bases and the J gene lost 8 bases, with 18 bases spanning the gap. Per the germline V gene, CDR1 is LNHDA and CDR2 is SQIVND (reference sequence). The CDR3 is 14 amino acids. Written as DNA, the CDR3 is TGTGCCAGTAGTCGGGGGGGAGGACTCCTGGAAGCTTTCTTT. Its protein product is CASSRGGGLLEAFF.

This clone turned up a few times. The genes are TRBV2 and TRBJ2-1; D ambiguous. Trimming stripped 6 bases from V and 8 bases from J, with 14 bases between. The CDR3 sequence is 13 residues long. The germline gives CDR1 SNHLY, CDR2 FYNNEI. In nucleotides, the CDR3 is TGTGCCAGCAGCGATTCCTACGAGGATGAGCAGTTCTTC. It specifies CASSDSYEDEQFF.

Worth noting for this clone: At one end, the junction sequence differs from germline, possibly due to a read error. This sequence joins TRBV5-1 and TRBJ2-7; tentative D call: TRBD2 (7 bases). From germline, CDR1 is SGHRS and CDR2 YFSETQ. The CDR3 covers 17 residues. CDR3 coding DNA: TGCGCCAGCAGCTTGGCTAGGGGGGGCCCGGGATCCTCCGAGCAGTACTTC. Translated: CASSLARGGPGSSEQYF.

This chain uses TRBV11-2 with TRBJ2-4; a weak D match, TRBD2 (6 bases). Looked up from germline, CDR1 is SGHAT and CDR2 is FQNNGV. The CDR3 runs 14 residues. V lost 4 bases to trimming and J lost 3 bases, with 10 bases between them. DNA for the CDR3: TGTGCCAGCAGCTCCCCGGGGGACAAAAACATTCAGTACTTC. Translating it yields CASSSPGDKNIQYF.

This clone was observed a single time. The chain recombines TRBV24-1 with TRBJ1-2; D is unclear. There are 13 residues in the CDR3. The V and J ends lost 3 bases and 8 bases respectively, with 12 bases between them. Per the germline V gene, CDR1 is KGHDR and CDR2 is SFDVKD. The CDR3 nucleotides are TGTGCCACCAGTGATCCGCCGGGTCTAGGCTACACCTTC. The encoded protein is CATSDPPGLGYTF.

V gene TRBV18 combines with J gene TRBJ2-2, with a tentative D call TRBD1 (5 bases). Trimming left V 3 bases short and J 7 bases short, with 15 bases between. CDR3 size: 15 residues. CDR1 and CDR2 from the germline V gene are KGHSH and LQKENI. CDR3 nucleotide sequence: TGTGCCAGCTCACCTGGTGGGGCGAGGAGCGGGGAGCTGTTTTTT. This encodes CASSPGGARSGELFF.

J is TRBJ1-2 and V is TRBV19; D is perhaps TRBD1 (5 bases). Trimming pared 5 bases from V and 0 bases from J, leaving 13 bases between. This CDR3 comprises 15 residues. In germline, CDR1 is LNHDA, CDR2 SQIVND (reference sequence). The chain's CDR3 is CASSSQGTPNYGYTF. Written as DNA, the CDR3 is TGTGCCAGTAGTTCCCAGGGCACGCCTAACTATGGCTACACCTTC.

As DNA, the CDR3 is TGCGCCAGCAGCTCCCTGACTAGCGGGGGGCAGTTCTTC. It encodes CASSSLTSGGQFF. The V call is TRBV5-1, the J call TRBJ2-1; 12 nucleotides align to TRBD2. This CDR3 contains 13 residues. Germline CDR1 SGHRS, CDR2 YFSETQ. The trim removed 3 bases at V and 12 bases at J, leaving 4 bases unmatched.

The chain is built from TRBV18 and TRBJ1-2, with a tentative D call TRBD1 (5 bases). The CDR3 totals 13 residues. Germline assignment: CDR1 KGHSH and CDR2 LQKENI. Between the trimmed V and J ends, which lost 1 base and 8 bases, there was a span of 11 bases. The CDR3 reads CASSPRLTEGYTF. The CDR3 DNA is TGTGCCAGCTCACCACGACTGACAGAGGGCTACACCTTC.

The chain has TRBV7-2 and TRBJ1-5, with TRBD1 matching over 10 bases. Germline CDR1 reads SGHTA; CDR2 reads FQGNSA. V shed 6 bases, J shed 5 bases, and the junction held 1 base outside the gene matches. This CDR3 has 13 residues. CDR3 DNA sequence: TGTGCCAGCAGTGACAGGGGGCATCAGCCCCAGCATTTT. Protein sequence: CASSDRGHQPQHF.

V and J are TRBV7-2 and TRBJ1-2; 9 bases are shared with TRBD1. V lost 4 bases to trimming and J lost 6 bases; unmatched junction nucleotides: 6. From germline, CDR1 is SGHTA and CDR2 FQGNSA. The CDR3 loop spans 14 amino acids. In nucleotides, the CDR3 is TGTGCCAGCAGCTCCCCAACAGGGGGCCATGGCTACACCTTC. Amino acid sequence: CASSSPTGGHGYTF.

This clone was counted many times. V usage is TRBV5-1 and J usage is TRBJ2-1, with D possibly TRBD1 on 6 matching bases. The length of the CDR3 is 15 residues. The V end lost 4 bases, the J end lost 7 bases, and 18 bases lay between the germline ends. Germline V gene sequence: CDR1 SGHRS, CDR2 YFSETQ. The chain's CDR3 is CASSRRDNPGNEQFF. CDR3 in DNA: TGCGCCAGCAGCCGCCGGGACAATCCGGGGAATGAGCAGTTCTTC.

V usage is TRBV7-2 and J usage is TRBJ2-7; D remains ambiguous. V was cut by 1 base and J by 2 bases, with 9 bases left in between. The CDR3 extends over 14 amino acids. The germline gives CDR1 SGHTA, CDR2 FQGNSA. The CDR3 spells CASSLEPTTYEQYF. Written as DNA, the CDR3 is TGTGCCAGCAGCTTAGAACCGACAACCTACGAGCAGTACTTC.

The rearrangement joins TRBV7-8 to TRBJ2-5, with 7 bases that match TRBD1. The CDR3 covers 14 residues. With V trimmed by 4 bases and J by 1 base, 3 bases remained unmatched. Germline values: CDR1 SGHVS, CDR2 FQNEAQ. The CDR3, as DNA: TGTGCCAGCAGCTCGGGGACAGCCCAAGAGACCCAGTACTTC. Protein product: CASSSGTAQETQYF.

V gene TRBV14 combines with J gene TRBJ2-5; 9 bases align to TRBD2. Germline CDR1 reads SGHDN; CDR2 reads FVKESK. The CDR3 runs to 18 residues. The junction had 8 bases not matched to a gene; V was cut back by 0 bases and J by 0 bases. CDR3 amino acids: CASSQDPGLATYQETQYF. In nucleotides, the CDR3 is TGTGCCAGCAGCCAAGACCCCGGACTAGCGACATACCAAGAGACCCAGTACTTC.

This sequence joins TRBV29-1 and TRBJ2-1, with D possibly being TRBD1 (5 bases). This CDR3 contains 14 residues. From germline, CDR1 is SQVTM and CDR2 ANQGSEA. The V and J ends lost 7 bases and 2 bases respectively, with 15 bases between them. The CDR3 protein is CSGADRWPYNEQFF. As DNA, the CDR3 is TGCAGCGGGGCCGACAGATGGCCCTACAATGAGCAGTTCTTC.

This clone has more than one count but fewer than ten. The chain recombines TRBV3-1 (or the pseudogene TRBV3-2) with TRBJ2-2; no firm D call. Looked up from germline, CDR1 is LGHDT and CDR2 is YNNKEL (reference sequence). This CDR3 comprises 16 residues. The V end was cut by 4 bases, the J end by 1 base, with 13 bases between. This CDR3 is CASSLRVQLNTGELFF. In nucleotides, the CDR3 is TGTGCCAGCAGCCTACGCGTACAGCTGAACACCGGGGAGCTGTTTTTT.

The J gene is TRBJ1-2, the V gene TRBV28, with unresolved D. Per germline, CDR1 MDHEN and CDR2 SYDVKM. The CDR3 totals 11 residues. Trimming took off 2 bases at V and 7 bases at J, with 5 bases between the two ends. The CDR3 region is CASSLEFGYTF. The DNA for the CDR3 is TGTGCCAGCAGTTTAGAGTTTGGCTACACCTTC.

V gene TRBV5-4 combines with J gene TRBJ2-5; D possibly corresponds to TRBD2 (5 bases). This CDR3 has 15 amino acids. V lost 4 bases, J lost 4 bases, and 17 bases lay in between. CDR1 is SGHNT and CDR2 is YYREEE in the germline V gene (reference sequence). Here the CDR3 DNA reads TGTGCCAGCAGCCGAGATGGGAGCGGTTTAGAGACCCAGTACTTC. As protein: CASSRDGSGLETQYF.

This chain uses TRBV6-5 with TRBJ2-5, with D possibly matching TRBD1 (7 bases). The CDR3 covers 14 residues. Trimming shortened V by 3 bases and J by 7 bases, and 15 bases separated the two germline ends. Germline V gives CDR1 MNHEY, CDR2 SVGAGI. CDR3 in DNA: TGTGCCAGCAGTTATGACAGGGTGGGAGGGACCCAGTACTTC. This codes for CASSYDRVGGTQYF.

CDR3 in amino acids: CAISPSGGTQETQYF. The CDR3 DNA reads TGTGCCATCAGCCCTAGCGGGGGGACCCAAGAGACCCAGTACTTC. J is TRBJ2-5 and V is TRBV10-3, with 11 bases aligning to TRBD2. The V gene's germline CDR1 is ENHRY and CDR2 SYGVKD. V trimming: 6 bases; J trimming: 1 base; junction bases outside the gene matches: 4. The CDR3 sequence is 15 residues long.

The chain uses TRBV29-1 and TRBJ2-2; D unresolved. V dropped 4 bases and J dropped 4 bases, with 7 bases sitting between them. Looked up from germline, CDR1 is SQVTM and CDR2 is ANQGSEA. This CDR3 region has 12 residues. The CDR3 spells CSVAPSTGELFF. The DNA for the CDR3 is TGCAGCGTTGCCCCCTCCACCGGGGAGCTGTTTTTT.

The chain has TRBV11-2 and TRBJ1-3, with 8 positions matching TRBD1. From germline, CDR1 is SGHAT and CDR2 FQNNGV. CDR3 length: 15 amino acids. Trimming removed 2 bases from V and 5 bases from J; junction bases left unmatched: 5. In DNA form, the CDR3 reads TGTGCCAGCAGCTTAACCTCAGGGGGCAGAAACACCATATATTTT. This gives the protein CASSLTSGGRNTIYF.

This clone appeared a few times. The rearrangement uses TRBV2 and TRBJ1-1; weak D call: TRBD1 (5 bases). The V and J ends lost 8 bases and 3 bases respectively, with 19 bases between them. From germline, CDR1 is SNHLY and CDR2 FYNNEI. There are 15 residues in the CDR3. The CDR3 protein is CASQRWGGMDTEAFF. The CDR3 DNA reads TGTGCCAGCCAAAGATGGGGGGGGATGGACACTGAAGCTTTCTTT.

The chain links TRBV5-1 to TRBJ1-2; D is perhaps TRBD1 (5 bases). V was shortened by 3 bases and J by 5 bases, with 20 bases between the two germline ends. Germline assignment: CDR1 SGHRS and CDR2 YFSETQ. This CDR3 has 16 amino acids. The CDR3 DNA is TGCGCCAGCAGCTCCTCGTGGGGCGCGGGAGAATATGGCTACACCTTC. Encoded protein: CASSSSWGAGEYGYTF.

V and J are TRBV6-5 and TRBJ2-5, with 7 bases matching TRBD1. This CDR3 has 13 residues. After removal of 6 bases from V and 4 bases from J, the junction contained 5 bases not matched to a gene. Per the germline V gene, CDR1 is MNHEY and CDR2 is SVGAGI. The CDR3 DNA follows: TGTGCCAGCAGCATGACAGGGAGAGAGACCCAGTACTTC. This encodes CASSMTGRETQYF.

Comments on this clone: A junction boundary mismatches the germline segment, possibly from a read error. This sequence joins TRBV30 and TRBJ1-5; the D is unclear. The CDR3 sequence is 13 residues long. The germline V gene has CDR1 GTSNPN and CDR2 SVGIG (reference sequence). The CDR3 region has the DNA TGTGCCTGGACTCCCGGTCCCCATCAACCCCAGCATTTT. It is translated as CAWTPGPHQPQHF. Full variable domain (rest looked up from reference TRBV30 and TRBJ1-5): SQTIHQWPATLVQPVGSPLSLECTVEGTSNPNLYWYRQAAGRGLQLLFYSVGIGQISSEVPQNLSASRPQDRQFILSSKKLLLSDSGFYLCAWTPGPHQPQHFGDGTRLSIL.